These 27 T cell receptor beta chains came from one sample sequenced in a study of vaccination and CD4 T cells after COVID-19. These receptors have no known antigen. The Oncomine TCR Beta short-read assay was what sequenced the DNA obtained from cultured CD4+ T cells. Genomic DNA from cultured CD4+ T cells was extracted. TCRdb re-called the PCR reads with MiXCR, one entry per CDR3 protein. The sample records some 10,000 distinct CDR3 sequences, 30% to 45% being singletons. Noted treatment: approximately 11-day PBMC culture with coronavirus spike peptide pools or control peptides (ViraFEST assay). Investigators obtained the unexposed donor's CD4+ T cells before the COVID-19 pandemic (2011-2018). The sequenced sample was CD4+ T cells from blood, cultured in vitro. These receptors all come from a human donor in good health.

In its sample, this clonotype was seen a few times. V is TRBV7-2 and J is TRBJ2-3; 8 nucleotides match TRBD2. The J segment lost 0 bases and the V segment lost 1 base, leaving 15 bases of the junction unmatched. CDR1 is SGHTA, CDR2 FQGNSA, per germline. CDR3 length: 20 residues. The chain's CDR3 is CASSLGESALAGLSTDTQYF. The CDR3 DNA is TGTGCCAGCAGCTTAGGGGAGTCGGCTTTAGCGGGGCTGAGCACAGATACGCAGTATTTT. Filled out from reference TRBV7-2 and TRBJ2-3, the complete variable domain reads GAGVSQSPSNKVTEKGKDVELRCDPISGHTALYWYRQSLGQGLEFLIYFQGNSAPDKSGLPSDRFSAERTGGSVSTLTIQRTQQEDSAVYLCASSLGESALAGLSTDTQYFGPGTRLTVL.

The rearrangement links TRBV20-1 to TRBJ2-4; TRBD1 might be the D (5 bases). The CDR3 has 15 amino acids. V shed 6 bases and J shed 1 base, with 16 bases lying between them. Germline values: CDR1 DFQATT, CDR2 SNEGSKA (reference sequence). The CDR3 region has the DNA TGCAGTGCGGACACAACCACCTTGGCCAAAAACATTCAGTACTTC. As protein: CSADTTTLAKNIQYF.

The chain links TRBV19 to TRBJ1-6, with 8 bases that match TRBD1. V gave up 6 bases and J gave up 6 bases; unmatched junction bases: 7. Per the germline V gene, CDR1 is LNHDA and CDR2 is SQIVND (reference sequence). The CDR3 contains 15 residues. The CDR3 DNA is TGTGCCAGTAGGGACAGGGTCTCGTTTAATTCACCCCTCCACTTT. It is translated as CASRDRVSFNSPLHF.

The chain employs TRBV7-2 and TRBJ2-1; TRBD2 matches 8 bases. From germline, CDR1 is SGHTA and CDR2 FQGNSA. This CDR3 has 17 residues. V lost 1 base and J lost 0; bases outside the gene matches: 5. As DNA, the CDR3 is TGTGCCAGCAGCTTAGGGAGGGGGACTAGCTCCTACAATGAGCAGTTCTTC. It is translated as CASSLGRGTSSYNEQFF.

The V gene is TRBV27, the J gene TRBJ2-2; TRBD1 is a possible D gene (6 bases). Germline values: CDR1 MNHEY, CDR2 SMNVEV (reference sequence). Trimming stripped 4 bases from V and 7 bases from J, with 16 bases between. This CDR3 contains 15 residues. The CDR3 DNA sequence: TGTGCCAGCAGTTGGTACAGGGATGAGAACGGGGAGCTGTTTTTT. Translating it yields CASSWYRDENGELFF.

This clonotype showed up just a few times. This sequence joins TRBV10-3 and TRBJ2-5; either TRBD1 or TRBD2 may fit D (6 bases each). The V gene lost 11 bases and the J gene lost 4 bases, with 14 bases spanning the gap. The germline V gene encodes CDR1 ENHRY and CDR2 SYGVKD. The CDR3 is 12 amino acids. CDR3 loop: CAGSGGGETQYF. The CDR3 DNA reads TGTGCCGGCAGTGGAGGGGGAGAGACCCAGTACTTC.

V is TRBV6-5 and J is TRBJ1-1; D not resolved. Per germline, CDR1 MNHEY and CDR2 SVGAGI. V was clipped by 0 bases and J by 3 bases, with 14 bases between them. The CDR3 runs 16 residues. The CDR3 protein is CASSYSGATLHTEAFF. The CDR3 DNA sequence: TGTGCCAGCAGTTACTCAGGCGCGACCTTGCACACTGAAGCTTTCTTT.

The chain has TRBV20-1 and TRBJ1-3, with a tentative D call TRBD1 (5 bases). The V and J ends lost 0 bases and 5 bases respectively, with 17 bases between them. The CDR3 has 16 residues. Germline loops: CDR1 DFQATT, CDR2 SNEGSKA (reference sequence). The chain's CDR3 is CSARDSWGRGRNTIYF. Here the CDR3 DNA reads TGCAGTGCTAGAGATTCCTGGGGACGGGGGAGAAACACCATATATTTT.

CDR3 residues: CASSYEWGRETQYF. CDR3 sequence (DNA): TGTGCCAGCAGTTACGAATGGGGCAGGGAGACCCAGTACTTC. The chain couples TRBV5-4 to TRBJ2-5, with a weak D call TRBD1 (5 bases). Per the germline V gene, CDR1 is SGHNT and CDR2 is YYREEE (reference sequence). V was cut by 5 bases and J by 5 bases, with 16 bases left in between. The CDR3 sequence is 14 residues long. The complete variable domain, with remaining parts taken from reference TRBV5-4 and TRBJ2-5, reads ETGVTQSPTHLIKTRGQQVTLRCSSQSGHNTVSWYQQALGQGPQFIFQYYREEENGRGNFPPRFSGLQFPNYSSELNVNALELDDSALYLCASSYEWGRETQYFGPGTRLLVL.

Only one count was recorded for this clonotype. The rearrangement links TRBV6-2 or TRBV6-3 to TRBJ2-3; possible D gene TRBD2, 6 bases. This CDR3 comprises 14 residues. The germline V and J ends were trimmed by 7 bases and 5 bases, with 16 bases remaining between them. Germline loops: CDR1 MNHEY, CDR2 SVGEGT. The CDR3 loop is CASTPRMGGDTQYF. DNA for the CDR3: TGTGCCAGCACTCCCAGGATGGGGGGAGATACGCAGTATTTT.

The chain combines TRBV7-8 with TRBJ1-2; TRBD1 is a possible D gene (5 bases). The germline V and J ends were trimmed by 1 base and 8 bases, with 17 bases remaining between them. Germline values: CDR1 SGHVS, CDR2 FQNEAQ. The CDR3 is 15 residues long. CDR3 region: CASSLDRRAGYGYTF. The CDR3 DNA reads as TGTGCCAGCAGCTTAGATAGGCGGGCAGGGTACGGCTACACCTTC.

This clonotype was counted between two and nine times. V is TRBV20-1 and J is TRBJ2-7; D perhaps matches TRBD2 (6 bases). CDR3 length equals 12 residues. The V gene lost 8 bases and the J gene lost 5 bases, with 16 bases spanning the gap. From germline, CDR1 is DFQATT and CDR2 SNEGSKA (reference sequence). The CDR3 coding sequence is TGCAGTTCGAGCGGGCGTTTGGACGAGCAGTACTTC. Encoded protein: CSSSGRLDEQYF.

The chain employs TRBV14 and TRBJ2-7; 7 bases are shared with TRBD2. With V trimmed by 1 base and J by 0 bases, 9 bases remained unmatched. The germline gives CDR1 SGHDN, CDR2 FVKESK. This CDR3 contains 17 residues. The CDR3 loop reads CASSQGWGGRISYEQYF. The DNA of the CDR3 is TGTGCCAGCAGCCAAGGCTGGGGGGGAAGGATCTCCTACGAGCAGTACTTC.

The chain recombines TRBV28 with TRBJ1-1; 8 bases align to TRBD1. CDR1 is MDHEN and CDR2 is SYDVKM in the germline V gene. This CDR3 region has 15 residues. V dropped 3 bases and J dropped 0; count of bases not matched to a gene: 3. In DNA form, the CDR3 reads TGTGCCAGCAGTTTGGCAGGGGGCATGAACACTGAAGCTTTCTTT. Encoded protein: CASSLAGGMNTEAFF.

V usage is TRBV6-1 and J usage is TRBJ1-2; a weak D match, TRBD1 (6 bases). Trimming left V 7 bases short and J 2 bases short, with 14 bases between. The V gene's germline CDR1 is MNHNS and CDR2 SASEGT. The CDR3 covers 14 residues. This chain's CDR3 is CASNGGQGNYGYTF. Written as DNA, the CDR3 is TGTGCCAGCAACGGGGGCCAGGGGAACTATGGCTACACCTTC.

The chain couples TRBV4-3 to TRBJ2-3; D gene unclear. From germline, CDR1 is LGHNA and CDR2 YSLEER. Trimming left V 5 bases short and J 2 bases short, with 5 bases between. The CDR3 covers 12 residues. The CDR3 protein is CASSANTDTQYF. The CDR3 coding sequence is TGCGCCAGCAGCGCGAACACAGATACGCAGTATTTT.

The V call is TRBV7-3, the J call TRBJ2-6; maybe TRBD2 (5 bases). The CDR3 runs 16 residues. Trimming removed 5 bases at V and 4 bases at J, with 15 bases between. Germline V gene sequence: CDR1 SGHTA, CDR2 FQGTGA. The CDR3 reads CASSPGIGVGANVLTF. The DNA for the CDR3 is TGTGCCAGCAGCCCTGGGATCGGGGTAGGGGCCAACGTCCTGACTTTC.

The V gene is TRBV6-2 or TRBV6-3, the J gene TRBJ2-7; the match to TRBD1 covers 8 bases. J lost 2 bases, V lost 6 bases, and 3 bases had no gene match. The CDR3 loop spans 13 amino acids. The germline V gene encodes CDR1 MNHEY and CDR2 SVGEGT. For the CDR3, the DNA is TGTGCCAGCAGGGCAGGGGGCACCTACGAGCAGTACTTC. Residues: CASRAGGTYEQYF.

This clonotype showed up just a few times. The chain uses TRBV10-3 and TRBJ1-2, with D uncertain. The CDR3 has 13 residues. Germline V CDR1 and CDR2: ENHRY, SYGVKD. Deletions cut 11 bases from V and 3 bases from J, with 16 bases between. The CDR3 loop is CAASGVGDYGYTF. CDR3 coding DNA: TGTGCCGCCAGCGGGGTGGGAGACTATGGCTACACCTTC.

The rearrangement links TRBV28 to TRBJ2-5, with D perhaps TRBD2 (7 bases). CDR3 length: 13 residues. V lost 9 bases, J lost 5 bases, and 16 bases lay in between. From germline, CDR1 is MDHEN and CDR2 SYDVKM. CDR3 protein: CASQQGGRETQYF. The CDR3 DNA is TGTGCCAGTCAACAGGGAGGGAGGGAGACCCAGTACTTC.

This chain connects TRBV7-2 to TRBJ1-1; unclear D gene. Trimming stripped 3 bases from V and 1 base from J, with 6 bases between. The germline gives CDR1 SGHTA, CDR2 FQGNSA. The CDR3 covers 13 residues. The CDR3 loop is CASSLVENTEAFF. CDR3 DNA: TGTGCCAGCAGCTTGGTGGAGAACACTGAAGCTTTCTTT.

The rearrangement links TRBV24-1 to TRBJ2-1; 13 positions match TRBD2. This CDR3 contains 18 residues. The germline gives CDR1 KGHDR, CDR2 SFDVKD. V dropped 4 bases and J dropped 3; count of bases not matched to a gene: 8. The DNA for the CDR3 is TGTGCCACCAGTGACTCAACTAGCGGGAGGGCGGGCTACAATGAGCAGTTCTTC. As protein: CATSDSTSGRAGYNEQFF.

The chain has TRBV6-1 and TRBJ1-1, with unresolved D. The CDR3 length is 12 residues. The germline V and J ends were trimmed by 11 bases and 7 bases, with 17 bases remaining between them. Germline loops: CDR1 MNHNS, CDR2 SASEGT. CDR3 protein: CAAYERHGEAFF. DNA of the CDR3: TGTGCCGCTTATGAGAGGCACGGTGAAGCTTTCTTT.

The chain couples TRBV4-3 to TRBJ1-2, with a possible D match to TRBD1 (5 bases). CDR3 length: 14 amino acids. Germline V gene sequence: CDR1 LGHNA, CDR2 YSLEER. V gave up 0 bases and J gave up 3 bases, with 8 bases separating them. CDR3 sequence (DNA): TGCGCCAGCAGCCAAGATTGGGGGTACTATGGCTACACCTTC. Translated, it gives CASSQDWGYYGYTF.

V usage is TRBV5-1 and J usage is TRBJ2-7; a possible D gene is TRBD1 (5 bases). This CDR3 is 15 amino acids long. V dropped 0 bases and J dropped 4 bases, with 14 bases sitting between them. Germline lookup yields CDR1 SGHRS and CDR2 YFSETQ. CDR3 region: CASSLAPTEVYEQYF. CDR3 nucleotides: TGCGCCAGCAGCTTGGCCCCGACAGAAGTGTACGAGCAGTACTTC.

The CDR3 DNA follows: TGCAGTGCGGTCAGGGGCAATTTGAACTATGGCTACACCTTC. Its protein is CSAVRGNLNYGYTF. V gene TRBV20-1 combines with J gene TRBJ1-2; D is perhaps TRBD1 (6 bases). The V end lost 6 bases, the J end lost 2 bases, and 16 bases lay between the germline ends. CDR3 length: 14 residues. CDR1 and CDR2 (germline): DFQATT, SNEGSKA (reference sequence).

The chain joins TRBV30 to TRBJ1-1, with D hard to call. V lost 0 bases and J lost 0, with 5 bases in between. CDR3 length equals 13 residues. Germline loops: CDR1 GTSNPN, CDR2 SVGIG (reference sequence). The CDR3 bases are TGTGCCTGGAGTGTACAGATGAACACTGAAGCTTTCTTT. This translates into CAWSVQMNTEAFF.